This paragraph covers one T cell receptor beta chain sequence. This record belongs to a study of control samples from healthy donors and cancer patients. The method was immunoSEQ multiplex PCR; TCRdb's version includes in-frame clones alone and lacks a portion of them. The sample includes more than 60,000 clones, 89% of them seen just once. This CDR3 is 16 amino acids long. Germline-derived CDR1 and CDR2 are SQVTM and ANQGSEA. V shed 4 bases, J shed 5 bases, and the junction held 16 bases outside the gene matches. V usage is TRBV29-1 and J usage is TRBJ1-2; 7 nucleotides agree with TRBD1. The sample comprised PBMCs. The source of this sequence is a woman aged 45-60 years with colorectal cancer. The CDR3 protein is CSVGGFGQGVGYGYTF. CDR3 nucleotides: TGCAGCGTTGGAGGATTTGGGCAGGGGGTAGGGTATGGCTACACCTTC.